This TCR beta chain was sequenced for a study of Ad26.COV2.S vaccination and SARS-CoV-2 variants. Study outcomes and limitations: Analyses of TCR breadth and depth may have underestimated total T cell responses.

Treatment noted: over 15 received Ad26.COV2.S at low or high dose, single or two shots; roughly 5 received placebo; per-sample allocation not given. Collection of the samples took place on day 63 after the first injection of vaccine or placebo. As to this clone: Its antigen remains unknown.

Sequenced by immunoSEQ multiplex PCR; TCRdb stores in-frame clones only, minus some. The sample has hundreds of thousands of clones; 88% are singletons. Trimming at V came to 6 bases and at J to 5 bases, leaving 11 bases not matched to a gene. The germline CDR1 and CDR2 sequences are MNHEY and SVGEGT. There are 16 residues in the CDR3. This chain connects TRBV6-2 or TRBV6-3 to TRBJ2-2, with 8 bases fitting TRBD1. The source was peripheral blood, collected in a trial of Ad26.COV2.S vaccine versus placebo. The receptor was isolated from a person aged 18-65 years who received the Ad26.COV2.S COVID-19 vaccine or a placebo. The CDR3 sequence: CASSPPRQGRTGELFF. The CDR3 DNA reads as TGTGCCAGCAGCCCGCCCCGACAGGGGAGGACCGGGGAGCTGTTTTTT.